The clone carrying this T cell receptor beta chain came up once. Its antigen is not identified. These data belong to a study of OX40 agonist ivuxolimab in advanced cancers. Across the study: The drug used for patients, ivuxolimab, was an agonistic anti-OX40 (CD134) antibody. Subjects had a mean age of about 61 years, with a range of about 20 to 85; around 84% were male. The dose of intravenous ivuxolimab that patients received every 2 weeks ranged from 0.01 to 10 mg/kg. Study-wide findings and caveats: Partial responders receiving 0.1-3.0 mg/kg showed among the lowest clonal expansion.

The CDR3 length is 17 residues. Germline loops: CDR1 SGHVS, CDR2 FQNEAQ. V was clipped by 5 bases and J by 0 bases; unmatched bases: 11. Assay used: immunoSEQ multiplex PCR; TCRdb lists only in-frame clones, some missing. This table holds some 60,000 clones, just over 90% found once. This specimen was CD4+ or CD8+ T cells sorted from blood, taken in a trial of the OX40 agonist ivuxolimab. The chain couples TRBV7-8 to TRBJ1-2, with 8 bases fitting TRBD1. The source is an adult with an advanced solid tumor such as melanoma, head and neck, liver or kidney cancer. Written as DNA, the CDR3 is TGTGCCAGCAGCCCCCGGACAGGGAGGGAAGCTAACTATGGCTACACCTTC. Translated, it gives CASSPRTGREANYGYTF.